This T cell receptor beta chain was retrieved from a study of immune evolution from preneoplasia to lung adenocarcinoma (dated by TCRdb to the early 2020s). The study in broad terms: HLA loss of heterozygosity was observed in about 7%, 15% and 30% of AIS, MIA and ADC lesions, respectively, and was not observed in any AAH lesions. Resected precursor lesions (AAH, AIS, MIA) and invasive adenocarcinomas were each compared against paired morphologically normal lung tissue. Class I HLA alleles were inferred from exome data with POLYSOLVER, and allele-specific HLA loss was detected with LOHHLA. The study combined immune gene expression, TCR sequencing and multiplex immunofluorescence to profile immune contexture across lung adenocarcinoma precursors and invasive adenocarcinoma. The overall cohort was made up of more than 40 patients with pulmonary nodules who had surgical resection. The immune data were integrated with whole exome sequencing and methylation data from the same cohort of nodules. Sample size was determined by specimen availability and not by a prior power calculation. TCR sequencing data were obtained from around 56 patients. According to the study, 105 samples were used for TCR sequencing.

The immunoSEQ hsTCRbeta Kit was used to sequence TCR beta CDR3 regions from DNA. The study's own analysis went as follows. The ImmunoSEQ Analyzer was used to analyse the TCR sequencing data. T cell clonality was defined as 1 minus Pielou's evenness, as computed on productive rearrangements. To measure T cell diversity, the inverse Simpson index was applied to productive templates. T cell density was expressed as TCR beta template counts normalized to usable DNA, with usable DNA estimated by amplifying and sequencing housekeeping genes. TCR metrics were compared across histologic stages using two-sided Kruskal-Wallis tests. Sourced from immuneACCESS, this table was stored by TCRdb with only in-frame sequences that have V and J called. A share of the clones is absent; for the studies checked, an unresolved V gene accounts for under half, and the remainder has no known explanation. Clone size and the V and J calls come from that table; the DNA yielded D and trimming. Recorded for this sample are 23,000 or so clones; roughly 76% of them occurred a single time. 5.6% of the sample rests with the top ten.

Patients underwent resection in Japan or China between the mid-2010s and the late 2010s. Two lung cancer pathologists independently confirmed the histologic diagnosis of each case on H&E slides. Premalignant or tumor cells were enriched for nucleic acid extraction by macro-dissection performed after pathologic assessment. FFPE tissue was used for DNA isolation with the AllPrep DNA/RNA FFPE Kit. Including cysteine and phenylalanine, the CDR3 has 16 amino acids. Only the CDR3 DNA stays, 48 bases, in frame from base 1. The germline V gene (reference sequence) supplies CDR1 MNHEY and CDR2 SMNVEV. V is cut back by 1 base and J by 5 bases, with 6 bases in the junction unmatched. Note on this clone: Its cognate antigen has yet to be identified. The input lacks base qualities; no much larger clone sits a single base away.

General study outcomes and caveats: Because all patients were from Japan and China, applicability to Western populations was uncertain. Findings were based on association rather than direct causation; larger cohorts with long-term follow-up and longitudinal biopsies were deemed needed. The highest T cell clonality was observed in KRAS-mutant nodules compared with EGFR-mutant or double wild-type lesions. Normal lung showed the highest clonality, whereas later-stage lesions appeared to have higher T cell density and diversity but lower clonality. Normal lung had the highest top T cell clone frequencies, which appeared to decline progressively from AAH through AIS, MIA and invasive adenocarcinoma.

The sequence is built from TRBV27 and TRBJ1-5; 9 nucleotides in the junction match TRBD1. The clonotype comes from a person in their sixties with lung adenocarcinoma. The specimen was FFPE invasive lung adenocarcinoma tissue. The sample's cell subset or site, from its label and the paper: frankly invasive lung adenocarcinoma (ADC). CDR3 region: CASSLFATGGYQPQHF. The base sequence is TGTGCCAGCAGTTTATTCGCGACAGGGGGGTATCAGCCCCAGCATTTT.